The next 32 T cell receptor beta chains were all read from a single sample in a study of cytomegalovirus exposure and HLA in healthy donors. In the PCR, 60 Vbeta and 13 Jbeta primers were used. Measured with immunoSEQ multiplex PCR; TCRdb has only the in-frame clones, and not every one. This sample carries roughly 100,000 clones, around 82% of them seen once, and the ten largest clones take 1.5% to 2%. The sample taken for sequencing was PBMCs. The source is a woman aged 40 to 49 in good health and CMV-seronegative.

The chain carries TRBV7-2 and TRBJ2-4, with D perhaps matching TRBD1 (6 bases). V dropped 5 bases and J dropped 8 bases, with 19 bases sitting between them. The CDR3 is 15 residues long. Per the germline V gene, CDR1 is SGHTA and CDR2 is FQGNSA. The CDR3 sequence: CASSPWSQGFDIQYF. As DNA, the CDR3 is TGTGCCAGCAGCCCTTGGTCGCAGGGGTTTGACATTCAGTACTTC.

The chain joins TRBV27 to TRBJ1-4; 10 nucleotides match TRBD1. CDR1 is MNHEY, CDR2 SMNVEV, per germline (reference sequence). The length of the CDR3 is 19 residues. V trimming: 4 bases; J trimming: 8 bases; junction bases outside the gene matches: 19. The CDR3 DNA is TGTGCCAGCAGTTCCCCCAGCGGGACAGGGGCTGCGGGGGGGGAAAAACTGTTTTTT. Protein product: CASSSPSGTGAAGGEKLFF. Complete variable domain (other parts from reference TRBV27 and TRBJ1-4): EAQVTQNPRYLITVTGKKLTVTCSQNMNHEYMSWYRQDPGLGLRQIYYSMNVEVTDKGDVPEGYKVSRKEKRNFPLILESPSPNQTSLYFCASSSPSGTGAAGGEKLFFGSGTQLSVL.

J is TRBJ2-1 and V is TRBV4-2; tentative D call: TRBD2 (5 bases). Germline values: CDR1 LGHNA, CDR2 YNFKEQ. Trimming took 4 bases from V and 8 from J, leaving 24 bases between them. The CDR3 covers 17 residues. The CDR3 nucleotides read TGTGCCAGCAGCCTCGTGGACGGGTCCGTAAAGGAGGATGAGCAGTTCTTC. Its protein is CASSLVDGSVKEDEQFF.

Remarks on this clone: One end of the junction varies from germline; a read error may be responsible. The chain combines TRBV11-2 with TRBJ2-7; tentatively, D is TRBD2 (5 bases). The CDR3 has 14 residues. The germline gives CDR1 SGHAT, CDR2 FQNNGV. CDR3 amino acids: CASSLGPSSNEQYF. CDR3 sequence (DNA): TGTGCCAGCAGCTTAGGGCCTAGCTCCAACGAGCAGTACTTC.

The chain joins TRBV5-1 to TRBJ2-1; D possibly corresponds to TRBD2 (5 bases). The CDR3 has 17 residues. V was trimmed by 0 bases and J by 2 bases, leaving 15 bases between them. Looked up from germline, CDR1 is SGHRS and CDR2 is YFSETQ. The CDR3 region has the DNA TGCGCCAGCAGCTTGGGGCTAGCTGGCACAACCTACAATGAGCAGTTCTTC. It translates to CASSLGLAGTTYNEQFF. Full variable domain (remainder filled in from reference TRBV5-1 and TRBJ2-1): KAGVTQTPRYLIKTRGQQVTLSCSPISGHRSVSWYQQTPGQGLQFLFEYFSETQRNKGNFPGRFSGRQFSNSRSEMNVSTLELGDSALYLCASSLGLAGTTYNEQFFGPGTRLTVL.

This clone was recorded once. This chain links TRBV27 with TRBJ2-7; D is possibly TRBD1 (5 bases). The CDR3 is 13 amino acids. V lost 3 bases to trimming and J lost 3 bases, with 9 bases between them. Germline CDR1 reads MNHEY; CDR2 reads SMNVEV (reference sequence). As DNA, the CDR3 is TGTGCCAGCAGTTTCACAGGAAACTACGAGCAGTACTTC. It encodes CASSFTGNYEQYF.

J is TRBJ2-3 and V is TRBV27; 11 nucleotides match TRBD2. V shed 3 bases and J 7 bases; nucleotides not matched to a gene: 9. Germline V CDR1 and CDR2: MNHEY, SMNVEV (reference sequence). The CDR3 spans 16 residues. The CDR3 region has the DNA TGTGCCAGCAGTTTTTCCCTAGCGGGAGGACTTAATACGCAGTATTTT. Residues: CASSFSLAGGLNTQYF.

The chain joins TRBV2 to TRBJ1-3; TRBD1 matches at 7 bases. CDR3 size: 16 residues. V dropped 7 bases and J dropped 0; count of bases not matched to a gene: 9. Germline assignment: CDR1 SNHLY and CDR2 FYNNEI. Written as DNA, the CDR3 is TGTGCCAGCAATCGTGGCAGGGGGAGCTCTGGAAACACCATATATTTT. Its protein product is CASNRGRGSSGNTIYF.

The chain is built from TRBV12-5 and TRBJ2-7; perhaps TRBD1 as D (6 bases). Trimming took 6 bases from V and 7 from J, leaving 16 bases between them. Germline loops: CDR1 LGHNT, CDR2 FRNRAP. The CDR3 extends over 13 amino acids. The CDR3 reads CASGTGITGEQYF. CDR3 DNA sequence: TGTGCTAGTGGCACAGGGATTACGGGGGAGCAGTACTTC.

In nucleotides, the CDR3 is TGTGCCAGCAGTTCGGGGGGGACTCATACGCAGTATTTT. Translated, it gives CASSSGGTHTQYF. V is TRBV27 and J is TRBJ2-3; TRBD2 matches at 8 bases. The CDR3 extends over 13 amino acids. Germline-derived CDR1 and CDR2 are MNHEY and SMNVEV (reference sequence). V was pared by 4 bases and J by 7 bases, with 4 bases of the junction left unmatched.

The chain recombines TRBV6-5 with TRBJ2-7; D possibly corresponds to TRBD1 (5 bases). The CDR3 consists of 13 residues. The germline V and J ends were trimmed by 3 bases and 1 base, with 7 bases remaining between them. Germline V gives CDR1 MNHEY, CDR2 SVGAGI. CDR3 amino acids: CASSYQGSYEQYF. DNA for the CDR3: TGTGCCAGCAGTTATCAGGGTTCCTACGAGCAGTACTTC.

The CDR3: CASSFSGNQPQHF. CDR3 coding DNA: TGTGCCAGCAGCTTTTCGGGCAATCAGCCCCAGCATTTT. The chain carries TRBV5-6 and TRBJ1-5; D unclear. The CDR3 consists of 13 residues. The V and J ends lost 2 bases and 2 bases respectively, with 5 bases between them. Per germline, CDR1 SGHDT and CDR2 YYEEEE.

The genes are TRBV7-8 and TRBJ2-7; no firm D call. V dropped 5 bases and J dropped 6 bases, with 23 bases sitting between them. CDR3 size: 16 residues. CDR1 is SGHVS and CDR2 is FQNEAQ in the germline V gene. CDR3 DNA: TGTGCCAGCAGCCCCCCTGGTCTCATACGTACGGTCGAGCAGTACTTC. It is translated as CASSPPGLIRTVEQYF.

The rearrangement uses TRBV14 and TRBJ2-1; D ambiguous. V was shortened by 5 bases and J by 4 bases, with 3 bases between the two germline ends. Germline CDR1 and CDR2: SGHDN and FVKESK. The CDR3 runs 11 residues. The CDR3 nucleotides read TGTGCCAGCAGCGTATACAATGAGCAGTTCTTC. Amino acids: CASSVYNEQFF.

The chain employs TRBV15 and TRBJ1-5, with D unclear. V was clipped by 0 bases and J by 5 bases, with 14 bases between them. The V gene's germline CDR1 is LNHNV and CDR2 YYDKDF (reference sequence). This CDR3 contains 16 residues. This chain's CDR3 is CATSRDRGPRDQPQHF. In DNA, the CDR3 is TGTGCCACCAGCAGAGACCGCGGCCCTCGCGATCAGCCCCAGCATTTT.

CDR3 loop: CAWSVGATSYEQYF. The CDR3 nucleotides are TGTGCCTGGAGTGTGGGCGCGACCTCCTACGAGCAGTACTTC. The chain combines TRBV30 with TRBJ2-7, with no clear D. CDR3 length: 14 residues. CDR1 GTSNPN and CDR2 SVGIG come from the germline V gene (reference sequence). Trimming stripped 0 bases from V and 0 bases from J, with 9 bases between. Full variable domain (remainder filled in from reference TRBV30 and TRBJ2-7): SQTIHQWPATLVQPVGSPLSLECTVEGTSNPNLYWYRQAAGRGLQLLFYSVGIGQISSEVPQNLSASRPQDRQFILSSKKLLLSDSGFYLCAWSVGATSYEQYFGPGTRLTVT.

The V call is TRBV4-3, the J call TRBJ2-7; 7 nucleotides align to TRBD1. After removal of 4 bases from V and 5 bases from J, the junction contained 11 bases not matched to a gene. This CDR3 spans 15 amino acids. Per the germline V gene, CDR1 is LGHNA and CDR2 is YSLEER. CDR3 DNA: TGCGCCAGCAGCCTGGGGGACAGCACAAGGGACGAGCAGTACTTC. This codes for CASSLGDSTRDEQYF.

The chain uses TRBV19 and TRBJ2-5; a possible D gene is TRBD2 (6 bases). This CDR3 is 15 amino acids long. Per the germline V gene, CDR1 is LNHDA and CDR2 is SQIVND (reference sequence). The V gene lost 4 bases and the J gene lost 5 bases, with 17 bases spanning the gap. This CDR3 is CASSSTREVVETQYF. CDR3 sequence (DNA): TGTGCCAGTAGTAGTACAAGGGAGGTTGTCGAGACCCAGTACTTC.

The chain uses TRBV9 and TRBJ2-1; possible D gene TRBD1, 5 bases. The CDR3 covers 14 residues. Between the trimmed V and J ends, which lost 0 bases and 6 bases, there was a span of 10 bases. CDR1 is SGDLS, CDR2 YYNGEE, per germline. The CDR3 nucleotides are TGTGCCAGCAGCGTAGGGATAGGGGCCAATGAGCAGTTCTTC. Residues: CASSVGIGANEQFF.

The chain uses TRBV5-6 and TRBJ2-1; D is perhaps TRBD1 (5 bases). This CDR3 is built from 16 residues. The germline gives CDR1 SGHDT, CDR2 YYEEEE. The V end was cut by 0 bases, the J end by 7 bases, with 17 bases between. The CDR3 region has the DNA TGTGCCAGCAGCTTGGATAGGGGCCGTCTCCCTAATGAGCAGTTCTTC. Translated: CASSLDRGRLPNEQFF. The variable domain in full, completed from reference TRBV5-6 and TRBJ2-1, reads DAGVTQSPTHLIKTRGQQVTLRCSPKSGHDTVSWYQQALGQGPQFIFQYYEEEERQRGNFPDRFSGHQFPNYSSELNVNALLLGDSALYLCASSLDRGRLPNEQFFGPGTRLTVL.

This chain connects TRBV7-2 to TRBJ1-2; no clear D. CDR1 and CDR2 from the germline V gene are SGHTA and FQGNSA. This CDR3 is built from 16 residues. V was shortened by 2 bases and J by 6 bases, with 19 bases between the two germline ends. In DNA, the CDR3 is TGTGCCAGCAGCTTAAGCGACCGACCCAGAAGCCATGGCTACACCTTC. Translated, it gives CASSLSDRPRSHGYTF.

There are a few counts of this clone. The chain carries TRBV2 and TRBJ2-3; 12 bases are a match to TRBD2. This CDR3 has 17 residues. V lost 6 bases, J lost 1 base, and 8 bases stayed unmatched. The germline V gene has CDR1 SNHLY and CDR2 FYNNEI. CDR3 amino acids: CASRRASGRAGTDTQYF. Written as DNA, the CDR3 is TGTGCCAGCAGGAGGGCTAGCGGGAGGGCGGGCACAGATACGCAGTATTTT.

The J gene is TRBJ1-1, the V gene TRBV19; 10 bases align to TRBD1. The CDR3 contains 16 residues. Losses at the gene ends were 6 bases for V and 4 bases for J; bases not matched to a gene: 11. From germline, CDR1 is LNHDA and CDR2 SQIVND (reference sequence). DNA for the CDR3: TGTGCCAGTAGGAACCGGCCGGACAGGGGGAGCACTGAAGCTTTCTTT. Amino acids: CASRNRPDRGSTEAFF.

This sequence joins TRBV5-4 and TRBJ2-7; 8 bases map to TRBD2. Trimming took 5 bases from V and 2 from J; bases not matched to a gene: 9. The CDR3 consists of 15 residues. Germline CDR1 is SGHNT and CDR2 is YYREEE (reference sequence). CDR3 loop: CASSLSKGLAYEQYF. As DNA, the CDR3 is TGTGCCAGCAGTCTCTCGAAGGGACTAGCCTACGAGCAGTACTTC.

The gene calls are TRBV29-1 and TRBJ2-1, with D perhaps matching TRBD2 (5 bases). The CDR3 runs 12 residues. V was clipped by 3 bases and J by 12 bases, with 15 bases between them. Looked up from germline, CDR1 is SQVTM and CDR2 is ANQGSEA. CDR3 sequence reads: CSVEEIKRGQFF. The CDR3, as DNA: TGCAGCGTTGAGGAGATAAAACGGGGGCAGTTCTTC.

This chain links TRBV27 with TRBJ2-5; 8 positions agree with TRBD1. The ends lost 1 base at V and 5 bases at J; junction bases unmatched: 3. Per the germline V gene, CDR1 is MNHEY and CDR2 is SMNVEV (reference sequence). CDR3 size: 14 residues. CDR3 region: CASSLWAGGETQYF. For the CDR3, the DNA is TGTGCCAGCAGTTTATGGGCAGGGGGCGAGACCCAGTACTTC.

This clone was observed a few times. The rearrangement links TRBV9 to TRBJ2-7; 9 nucleotides match TRBD2. In germline, CDR1 is SGDLS, CDR2 YYNGEE. The length of the CDR3 is 15 residues. V lost 3 bases and J lost 7; bases outside the gene matches: 11. CDR3 sequence reads: CASSASSGKGGEQYF. The CDR3 bases are TGTGCCAGCAGCGCTTCTAGCGGGAAGGGGGGTGAGCAGTACTTC.

The V and J genes are TRBV5-8 and TRBJ2-7; no definite D call. The CDR3 has 11 residues. The V end was cut by 7 bases, the J end by 5 bases, with 10 bases between. Looked up from germline, CDR1 is SGHTS and CDR2 is YDEGEE. CDR3 residues: CASPVRNEQYF. In nucleotides, the CDR3 is TGTGCCAGCCCCGTGAGAAACGAGCAGTACTTC.

The chain joins TRBV5-6 to TRBJ1-5; D possibly corresponds to TRBD1 (5 bases). There are 13 residues in the CDR3. V was trimmed by 3 bases and J by 6 bases, leaving 10 bases between them. Germline V gene lookup returns CDR1 SGHDT and CDR2 YYEEEE. The CDR3 region is CASSSGYRQPQHF. CDR3 in DNA: TGTGCCAGCAGCTCAGGGTATCGTCAGCCCCAGCATTTT.

A few counts support this clone. The chain combines TRBV19 with TRBJ1-1; D remains unclear. Looked up from germline, CDR1 is LNHDA and CDR2 is SQIVND (reference sequence). Trimming took 7 bases from V and 3 from J, leaving 12 bases between them. The CDR3 has 13 residues. DNA of the CDR3: TGTGCCAGTAAGCAGGCAGATTACACTGAAGCTTTCTTT. Protein sequence: CASKQADYTEAFF.

The chain couples TRBV27 to TRBJ1-1; possibly TRBD1 for D (5 bases). The V end was cut by 8 bases, the J end by 5 bases, with 24 bases between. The germline gives CDR1 MNHEY, CDR2 SMNVEV (reference sequence). The CDR3 consists of 16 residues. CDR3 in DNA: TGTGCCAGCTTCCCCGGGGAGGGAGGGGTAGGAACTGAAGCTTTCTTT. This gives the protein CASFPGEGGVGTEAFF.

The gene calls are TRBV5-6 and TRBJ2-3; D is undetermined. This CDR3 has 13 residues. The V gene lost 4 bases and the J gene lost 5 bases, with 11 bases spanning the gap. Germline CDR1 is SGHDT and CDR2 is YYEEEE. Written as DNA, the CDR3 is TGTGCCAGCAGCGGAAACAACAGAGATACGCAGTATTTT. Amino acids: CASSGNNRDTQYF.